The 21 T cell receptor beta chains below come from one sample, sequenced in a study of blood T cell repertoires in COVID-19. Assay used: immunoSEQ multiplex PCR; TCRdb lists only in-frame clones, some missing. The data show over 100,000 clones, about 85% seen once. Sequencing was carried out using peripheral blood. These receptors originate from a man aged 50 or older with active COVID-19.

The chain links TRBV3-1 (or the pseudogene TRBV3-2) to TRBJ2-5; possible D gene TRBD1, 6 bases. Germline loops: CDR1 LGHDT, CDR2 YNNKEL (reference sequence). V was shortened by 8 bases and J by 2 bases, with 21 bases between the two germline ends. CDR3 length equals 16 residues. In nucleotides, the CDR3 is TGTGCCAGCTCCCCCTATCCCGGGACAAAACAAGAGACCCAGTACTTC. It is translated as CASSPYPGTKQETQYF.

This chain uses TRBV6-2 or TRBV6-3 with TRBJ2-7, with 11 positions matching TRBD1. The CDR3 loop spans 16 amino acids. Germline CDR1 MNHEY, CDR2 SVGEGT. Trimming took 0 bases from V and 5 from J; bases not matched to a gene: 6. This chain's CDR3 is CASSYSPGQGVHEQYF. The CDR3 nucleotides read TGTGCCAGCAGTTACTCGCCGGGACAGGGGGTTCACGAGCAGTACTTC.

The chain combines TRBV4-2 with TRBJ2-5, with 10 bases fitting TRBD2. Germline CDR1 reads LGHNA; CDR2 reads YNFKEQ. The CDR3 length is 16 residues. After removal of 1 base from V and 3 bases from J, the junction contained 5 bases not matched to a gene. CDR3 loop: CASSQVVAGGEETQYF. CDR3 DNA: TGTGCCAGCAGCCAAGTGGTAGCGGGGGGCGAAGAGACCCAGTACTTC.

This clone was detected only once. This chain connects TRBV5-1 to TRBJ1-4; D is unclear. V was cut by 3 bases and J by 5 bases, with 11 bases left in between. From germline, CDR1 is SGHRS and CDR2 YFSETQ. The CDR3 is 14 amino acids. In nucleotides, the CDR3 is TGCGCCAGCAGCTCCTCGGGGATCAATGAAAAACTGTTTTTT. It specifies CASSSSGINEKLFF.

This chain links TRBV21-1 with TRBJ2-7; the table calls TRBD1, which could not be checked here. TRBV21-1 is designated a pseudogene. The CDR3 totals 17 residues. CDR3 region: CASSTDRVGGRSYEQYF. DNA of the CDR3: TGTGCCAGCAGCACAGACAGGGTGGGGGGTAGATCCTACGAGCAGTACTTC.

The rearrangement links TRBV19 to TRBJ2-7; tentatively, D is TRBD2 (7 bases). The CDR3 runs to 15 residues. Germline assignment: CDR1 LNHDA and CDR2 SQIVND (reference sequence). V lost 6 bases and J lost 2, with 17 bases in between. CDR3: CASRPPGRTAYEQYF. DNA of the CDR3: TGTGCCAGTAGACCACCCGGGAGGACAGCCTACGAGCAGTACTTC.

V is TRBV7-3 and J is TRBJ2-3; the D gene is possibly TRBD2 (6 bases). The CDR3 runs to 16 residues. V was cut by 5 bases and J by 2 bases, with 17 bases left in between. Germline CDR1 reads SGHTA; CDR2 reads FQGTGA. The CDR3 coding sequence is TGTGCCAGCAGCCCCGCGGAGGGGCGAGCCACAGATACGCAGTATTTT. It is translated as CASSPAEGRATDTQYF.

The CDR3 sequence is CASSLSGDAGELFF. CDR3 sequence (DNA): TGTGCCAGCAGCTTATCGGGGGACGCCGGGGAGCTGTTTTTT. The genes are TRBV11-3 and TRBJ2-2; weak D call: TRBD2 (6 bases). The V end was cut by 2 bases, the J end by 6 bases, with 10 bases between. CDR1 SGHNT and CDR2 YENEEA come from the germline V gene. The CDR3 length is 14 residues.

V is TRBV10-3 and J is TRBJ1-1; no reliable D call. Germline V gene lookup returns CDR1 ENHRY and CDR2 SYGVKD. V was trimmed by 7 bases and J by 6 bases, leaving 15 bases between them. This CDR3 is built from 13 residues. The CDR3 here is CAITREGVSEAFF. In DNA, the CDR3 is TGTGCCATCACAAGGGAGGGTGTTTCTGAAGCTTTCTTT.

This chain joins TRBV21-1 and TRBJ2-3; TRBD1 reflects the table's D call only, with no check against the DNA. TRBV21-1 is a pseudogene locus. There are 13 residues in the CDR3. The CDR3 nucleotides read TGTGCCAGCAGCGCGTCAGGGACAGATACGCAGTATTTT. This translates into CASSASGTDTQYF.

The V gene is TRBV5-4, the J gene TRBJ2-2; the D gene is possibly TRBD1 (6 bases). The CDR3 is 15 amino acids. CDR1 SGHNT and CDR2 YYREEE come from the germline V gene (reference sequence). V gave up 4 bases and J gave up 1 base, with 11 bases separating them. This chain's CDR3 is CASSQKTGNTGELFF. Here the CDR3 DNA reads TGTGCCAGCAGCCAAAAGACAGGGAACACCGGGGAGCTGTTTTTT.

CDR3 sequence reads: CASSYDRGNSPLHF. In DNA form, the CDR3 reads TGTGCCAGCAGTTACGACCGGGGGAATTCACCCCTCCACTTT. The rearrangement joins TRBV6-5 to TRBJ1-6; tentative D call: TRBD1 (5 bases). The CDR3 covers 14 residues. V lost 2 bases to trimming and J lost 7 bases, with 9 bases between them. CDR1 and CDR2 from the germline V gene are MNHEY and SVGAGI.

A single count supports this clone. The chain uses TRBV5-6 and TRBJ1-5, with D perhaps TRBD1 (6 bases). The germline V gene has CDR1 SGHDT and CDR2 YYEEEE. V lost 4 bases, J lost 0 bases, and 17 bases lay in between. The CDR3 spans 17 residues. CDR3 nucleotide sequence: TGTGCCAGCAGCAACTTCGACAGGTCGACTAGCAATCAGCCCCAGCATTTT. It is translated as CASSNFDRSTSNQPQHF.

The rearrangement uses TRBV6-5 and TRBJ1-2; D is unclear. CDR1 and CDR2 (germline): MNHEY, SVGAGI. V dropped 2 bases and J dropped 4 bases, with 8 bases sitting between them. The CDR3 consists of 13 residues. DNA of the CDR3: TGTGCCAGCAGTTACAGATCGGGCTATGGCTACACCTTC. It yields the protein CASSYRSGYGYTF.

This clone has a handful of counts. This chain links TRBV3-1 (or the pseudogene TRBV3-2) with TRBJ2-2; 9 bases agree with TRBD1. Unmatched junction bases numbered 10, after V lost 6 bases and J lost 8 bases. Germline CDR1 LGHDT, CDR2 YNNKEL (reference sequence). CDR3 length equals 15 residues. The CDR3 nucleotides are TGTGCCAGCAGACAGGGGGCCGGTCTGTCTGGGGAGCTGTTTTTT. This encodes CASRQGAGLSGELFF.

This chain uses TRBV30 with TRBJ1-5, with 9 positions matching TRBD1. The germline gives CDR1 GTSNPN, CDR2 SVGIG (reference sequence). The J segment lost 5 bases and the V segment lost 5 bases, leaving 7 bases of the junction unmatched. The CDR3 totals 14 residues. The CDR3 nucleotides are TGTGCCTGGGGAACAGGGGGCAACTATCAGCCCCAGCATTTT. This sequence encodes CAWGTGGNYQPQHF.

The chain uses TRBV4-1 and TRBJ2-7; possibly TRBD2 for D (6 bases). V was shortened by 0 bases and J by 4 bases, with 25 bases between the two germline ends. CDR3 length: 19 residues. CDR1 and CDR2 from the germline V gene are MGHRA and YSYEKL. CDR3 sequence reads: CASSQDPIIQRGIAYEQYF. The DNA for the CDR3 is TGCGCCAGCAGCCAAGATCCCATAATCCAACGGGGGATCGCTTACGAGCAGTACTTC.

The rearrangement links TRBV5-1 to TRBJ2-2; 7 nucleotides line up with TRBD1. Germline CDR1 SGHRS, CDR2 YFSETQ. The ends lost 2 bases at V and 7 bases at J; junction bases unmatched: 11. The CDR3 is 16 amino acids. CDR3 protein: CASSFSSRTGLGELFF. DNA of the CDR3: TGCGCCAGCAGCTTTTCCTCTAGGACAGGACTCGGGGAGCTGTTTTTT.

CDR3 bases: TGTGCCACCAGCAAGGAAACAGAACGCGAGCAGTACTTC. It translates to CATSKETEREQYF. This rearrangement joins TRBV15 to TRBJ2-7; D unresolved. Per germline, CDR1 LNHNV and CDR2 YYDKDF (reference sequence). V lost 4 bases and J lost 6, with 13 bases in between. CDR3 length: 13 residues.

The V gene is TRBV5-1, the J gene TRBJ2-1; 7 nucleotides line up with TRBD2. From germline, CDR1 is SGHRS and CDR2 YFSETQ. This CDR3 contains 15 residues. With 3 bases clipped from V and 1 base from J, the junction kept 4 bases outside the gene matches. The CDR3: CASSSASGSYNEQFF. DNA for the CDR3: TGCGCCAGCAGCTCGGCTAGCGGATCCTACAATGAGCAGTTCTTC.

The V gene is TRBV11-1, the J gene TRBJ1-1; 8 bases fit TRBD1. The CDR3 contains 15 residues. V lost 5 bases, J lost 2 bases, and 7 bases stayed unmatched. Germline CDR1 is SGHAT and CDR2 is FQDESV (reference sequence). CDR3 sequence: CASSPGTGGNTEAFF. The CDR3 bases are TGTGCCAGCAGCCCGGGGACAGGTGGTAACACTGAAGCTTTCTTT. Based on the CDR3 plus reference TRBV11-1 and TRBJ1-1, the full variable domain is EAEVAQSPRYKITEKSQAVAFWCDPISGHATLYWYRQILGQGPELLVQFQDESVVDDSQLPKDRFSAERLKGVDSTLKIQPAELGDSAMYLCASSPGTGGNTEAFFGQGTRLTVV.